Below, 20 T cell receptor beta chains from the same sample are listed, as sequenced in a study of shared clonotypes between healthy human individuals (dated by TCRdb to the early 2020s). CD8 naive samples were CD45RO-negative cells positively selected for CCR7, giving a CD45RA+CCR7+ population that excluded TemRA cells. Library preparation employed the immunoSEQ multiplex PCR assay. TCRdb provides this immuneACCESS table in a form limited to in-frame rearrangements. Some clones are lacking; in checked studies, under half of them reflect an unresolved V gene, and why the rest are absent is not known. The sample data list around 2.1 million clones, and just over 90% of these were observed just once. The ten largest account for 1.5% to 2% of the sample. The specimen was naive CD8+ T cells from PBMCs. According to the study, the label for this sample's cell subset or site signals: CD45RA+CCR7+. The receptors were sampled from a man in his late teens or twenties in good health. Some clones in this sample may be carry-over from other donors' samples.

The CDR3 DNA reads TGTGCCAGCAGTTTTACTGTCAAATACACCGGGGAGCTGTTTTTT. It translates to CASSFTVKYTGELFF. The chain links TRBV28 to TRBJ2-2, with unresolved D. V dropped 3 bases and J dropped 3 bases, with 11 bases sitting between them. Germline assignment: CDR1 MDHEN and CDR2 SYDVKM. There are 15 residues in the CDR3.

The chain joins TRBV5-1 to TRBJ1-2; D possibly corresponds to TRBD1 (6 bases). The ends were cut back, 1 base at V and 3 bases at J, with 19 bases in the middle. The CDR3 consists of 17 residues. The V gene's germline CDR1 is SGHRS and CDR2 YFSETQ. The CDR3 DNA sequence: TGCGCCAGCAGCTTGAATTTTCGCGGGGGCGGTGACTATGGCTACACCTTC. Protein sequence: CASSLNFRGGGDYGYTF.

The table lists this clone with a count of one. The chain combines TRBV28 with TRBJ2-1; D ambiguous. Per the germline V gene, CDR1 is MDHEN and CDR2 is SYDVKM. Deletions cut 5 bases from V and 3 bases from J, with 8 bases between. This CDR3 contains 13 residues. The CDR3 region is CASSIHYYNEQFF. In DNA, the CDR3 is TGTGCCAGCAGTATCCATTACTACAATGAGCAGTTCTTC.

The chain carries TRBV19 and TRBJ2-7; 7 nucleotides line up with TRBD2. The J segment lost 0 bases and the V segment lost 3 bases, leaving 5 bases of the junction unmatched. The germline V gene encodes CDR1 LNHDA and CDR2 SQIVND (reference sequence). CDR3 length: 15 amino acids. The CDR3, as DNA: TGTGCCAGTAGTATTATAGCGGGCCTCTCCTACGAGCAGTACTTC. It encodes CASSIIAGLSYEQYF.

The chain couples TRBV28 to TRBJ1-1, with D perhaps TRBD1 (5 bases). Germline V gene lookup returns CDR1 MDHEN and CDR2 SYDVKM. Trimming took off 2 bases at V and 8 bases at J, with 15 bases between the two ends. The CDR3 has 14 amino acids. The CDR3 DNA is TGTGCCAGCAGTTTACTAGGGGCGATCCGAGAAGCTTTCTTT. Translated, it gives CASSLLGAIREAFF.

The rearrangement joins TRBV2 to TRBJ2-3; TRBD1 agrees at 8 bases. Germline CDR1 SNHLY, CDR2 FYNNEI. This CDR3 contains 15 residues. Losses at the gene ends were 6 bases for V and 0 bases for J; bases not matched to a gene: 5. CDR3 sequence reads: CASRQGASSTDTQYF. CDR3 nucleotide sequence: TGTGCCAGCAGGCAGGGGGCGAGTAGCACAGATACGCAGTATTTT.

As for this clone: The identical CDR3 is also encoded by other nucleotide sequences in the sample. The J gene is TRBJ1-3, the V gene TRBV6-6, with a weak D call TRBD1 (5 bases). Trimming removed 1 base from V and 2 bases from J, with 6 bases in between. CDR3 length equals 14 residues. From germline, CDR1 is MNHNY and CDR2 SVGAGI (reference sequence). CDR3 region: CASSYLGAGNTIYF. Here the CDR3 DNA reads TGTGCCAGCAGTTACTTGGGGGCTGGAAACACCATATATTTT.

V gene TRBV9 combines with J gene TRBJ2-5; 13 bases fit TRBD2. The V segment lost 4 bases and the J segment 5 bases; nucleotides outside the gene matches: 8. The CDR3 consists of 16 residues. Per germline, CDR1 SGDLS and CDR2 YYNGEE. The CDR3 nucleotides are TGTGCCAGCAGCTCCAGACTAGCGGGAGGAGCCGAGACCCAGTACTTC. It encodes CASSSRLAGGAETQYF.

V is TRBV7-2 and J is TRBJ2-7, with 7 nucleotides matching TRBD2. This CDR3 region has 16 residues. V gave up 5 bases and J gave up 3 bases; unmatched junction bases: 13. The germline CDR1 and CDR2 sequences are SGHTA and FQGNSA. CDR3 in DNA: TGTGCCAGCAGCCCCTTCGGCGGGAGCATCGGCTACGAGCAGTACTTC. Its protein product is CASSPFGGSIGYEQYF.

Regarding this clone: The sample carries other DNA sequences with the same CDR3. The chain uses TRBV29-1 and TRBJ2-6; no reliable D call. Germline CDR1 and CDR2: SQVTM and ANQGSEA. Trimming removed 4 bases from V and 2 bases from J, with 3 bases in between. This CDR3 is built from 12 residues. The CDR3 DNA sequence: TGCAGCGTTGTTACTGGGGCCAACGTCCTGACTTTC. Residues: CSVVTGANVLTF.

The rearrangement links TRBV7-9 to TRBJ2-2, with a tentative D call TRBD2 (6 bases). V lost 4 bases to trimming and J lost 7 bases, with 19 bases between them. The CDR3 spans 16 residues. Germline values: CDR1 SEHNR, CDR2 FQNEAQ (reference sequence). CDR3 protein: CASSSYGRGLVGELFF. The CDR3 DNA reads as TGTGCCAGCAGCTCCTACGGTCGGGGGTTGGTCGGGGAGCTGTTTTTT.

The rearrangement uses TRBV4-2 and TRBJ2-1, with 10 bases aligning to TRBD2. CDR1 LGHNA and CDR2 YNFKEQ come from the germline V gene. CDR3 length: 18 amino acids. The ends lost 1 base at V and 0 bases at J; junction bases unmatched: 6. CDR3 bases: TGTGCCAGCAGCCAAGTTTCCCCTAGCGGGAGCTCCTACAATGAGCAGTTCTTC. This codes for CASSQVSPSGSSYNEQFF.

This clone was seen a single time. The chain joins TRBV19 to TRBJ2-3; perhaps TRBD2 as D (5 bases). Germline CDR1 LNHDA, CDR2 SQIVND (reference sequence). The CDR3 sequence is 15 residues long. V was clipped by 5 bases and J by 0 bases, with 12 bases between them. CDR3 DNA sequence: TGTGCCAGTAGTCCCGGGGATGCTAGCACAGATACGCAGTATTTT. Its translation: CASSPGDASTDTQYF.

This chain links TRBV18 with TRBJ1-2; no definite D call. Germline lookup yields CDR1 KGHSH and CDR2 LQKENI. The CDR3 is 13 amino acids. Trimming shortened V by 0 bases and J by 6 bases, and 8 bases separated the two germline ends. The CDR3 coding sequence is TGTGCCAGCTCACCACCGCTTGAGGATGGCTACACCTTC. Encoded protein: CASSPPLEDGYTF.

V and J are TRBV27 and TRBJ1-4; D is unclear. CDR1 and CDR2 (germline): MNHEY, SMNVEV (reference sequence). The V end was cut by 4 bases, the J end by 6 bases, with 15 bases between. The CDR3 totals 15 residues. The CDR3 spells CASSSIGSWDEKLFF. The DNA for the CDR3 is TGTGCCAGCAGTTCGATAGGGTCATGGGATGAAAAACTGTTTTTT.

The chain has TRBV11-1 and TRBJ1-1; D ambiguous. The length of the CDR3 is 13 residues. V lost 8 bases and J lost 0, with 10 bases in between. Germline values: CDR1 SGHAT, CDR2 FQDESV (reference sequence). CDR3 sequence (DNA): TGTGCCAGCGGTTCAGGAATGAACACTGAAGCTTTCTTT. Its translation is CASGSGMNTEAFF.

The genes are TRBV5-1 and TRBJ2-1; TRBD1 agrees at 11 bases. V was pared by 4 bases and J by 10 bases, with 10 bases of the junction left unmatched. The CDR3 contains 15 residues. The V gene's germline CDR1 is SGHRS and CDR2 YFSETQ. The chain's CDR3 is CASSGSRDRGWEQFF. The CDR3 DNA follows: TGCGCCAGCAGCGGCTCCCGGGACAGGGGGTGGGAGCAGTTCTTC.

This clone was recorded once. The chain joins TRBV5-1 to TRBJ2-5; the match to TRBD1 covers 9 bases. V was pared by 5 bases and J by 4 bases, with 15 bases of the junction left unmatched. The germline CDR1 and CDR2 sequences are SGHRS and YFSETQ. The CDR3 is 17 amino acids. CDR3 bases: TGCGCCAGCAGTCTGGAGTTAGTTGGGACAGGGAGAGAGACCCAGTACTTC. Amino acid sequence: CASSLELVGTGRETQYF.

This chain links TRBV19 with TRBJ2-2; D not resolved. The germline V gene has CDR1 LNHDA and CDR2 SQIVND (reference sequence). V was clipped by 5 bases and J by 8 bases, with 9 bases between them. The CDR3 length is 12 residues. DNA for the CDR3: TGTGCCAGTAGTCCCCGTCTGGGGGAGCTGTTTTTT. Its protein is CASSPRLGELFF.

The chain combines TRBV7-9 with TRBJ2-1; unclear D gene. Trimming shortened V by 4 bases and J by 0 bases, and 10 bases separated the two germline ends. The germline V gene has CDR1 SEHNR and CDR2 FQNEAQ (reference sequence). This CDR3 contains 15 residues. CDR3 sequence: CASSSRLPSYNEQFF. In DNA form, the CDR3 reads TGTGCCAGCAGCTCCCGACTCCCCTCCTACAATGAGCAGTTCTTC.